This entry lists 27 T cell receptor beta chains sequenced from one sample in a study of shared clonotypes between healthy human individuals. The method was immunoSEQ multiplex PCR; TCRdb's version includes in-frame clones alone and lacks a portion of them. Of about 500,000 clones in the sample, 70% to 80% were seen once. Source material: PBMCs. The receptors come from a woman between 35 and 50 years old in good health. Some clones in this sample may be carry-over from other donors' samples.

This chain uses TRBV19 with TRBJ2-3; 11 bases map to TRBD2. Germline assignment: CDR1 LNHDA and CDR2 SQIVND (reference sequence). The V segment lost 5 bases and the J segment 4 bases; nucleotides outside the gene matches: 8. The CDR3 is 16 amino acids. CDR3 nucleotide sequence: TGTGCCAGTAGTGACGGGACTAGCGGAAAATCAGATACGCAGTATTTT. Translated, it gives CASSDGTSGKSDTQYF. The entire variable domain, with the rest obtained from reference TRBV19 and TRBJ2-3, is as follows: DGGITQSPKYLFRKEGQNVTLSCEQNLNHDAMYWYRQDPGQGLRLIYYSQIVNDFQKGDIAEGYSVSREKKESFPLTVTSAQKNPTAFYLCASSDGTSGKSDTQYFGPGTRLTVL.

This clone was detected a few times. The genes are TRBV29-1 and TRBJ2-1; the match to TRBD1 covers 7 bases. The V and J ends lost 2 bases and 7 bases, in that order; junction bases with no gene match: 11. CDR3 size: 15 residues. CDR1 is SQVTM and CDR2 is ANQGSEA in the germline V gene. The CDR3 DNA is TGCAGCGTTGAATTCCAGGGGGTTAACGAGAATGAGCAGTTCTTC. Translated: CSVEFQGVNENEQFF.

This clone was counted between two and nine times. This CDR3 is CASSRTGTSSGNTIYF. DNA of the CDR3: TGTGCCAGCAGCCGGACAGGGACGAGCTCTGGAAACACCATATATTTT. The J gene is TRBJ1-3, the V gene TRBV7-2; 8 nucleotides align to TRBD1. The CDR3 extends over 16 amino acids. Germline CDR1 and CDR2: SGHTA and FQGNSA. Germline trimming cut 5 bases from V and 0 bases from J; bases unmatched to any gene: 6.

This chain joins TRBV4-1 and TRBJ2-1; 9 positions agree with TRBD2. The CDR3 is 15 residues long. With V trimmed by 0 bases and J by 13 bases, 10 bases remained unmatched. Germline assignment: CDR1 MGHRA and CDR2 YSYEKL. CDR3 nucleotide sequence: TGCGCCAGCAGCCAAGAGCCCGCTAGCGGGATAGGCCAGTTCTTC. It specifies CASSQEPASGIGQFF.

The gene calls are TRBV5-6 and TRBJ2-7; TRBD2 might be the D (6 bases). The V end lost 0 bases, the J end lost 0 bases, and 13 bases lay between the germline ends. The CDR3 loop spans 16 amino acids. Germline V gene data show CDR1 as SGHDT and CDR2 as YYEEEE. The CDR3 DNA reads as TGTGCCAGCAGCTTGGCCGGCGCGGGGAACTCCTACGAGCAGTACTTC. Its protein is CASSLAGAGNSYEQYF.

The rearrangement links TRBV19 to TRBJ2-7; TRBD2 matches at 9 bases. V dropped 2 bases and J dropped 6; count of bases not matched to a gene: 5. Germline loops: CDR1 LNHDA, CDR2 SQIVND (reference sequence). The CDR3 has 14 amino acids. Here the CDR3 reads CASSITGGRAEQYF. The CDR3 bases are TGTGCCAGTAGTATAACGGGCGGGAGGGCCGAGCAGTACTTC.

The chain combines TRBV4-2 with TRBJ2-1; TRBD2 aligns across 9 bases. The junction had 12 bases not matched to a gene; V was cut back by 0 bases and J by 0 bases. CDR3 length: 20 residues. Per germline, CDR1 LGHNA and CDR2 YNFKEQ. The CDR3 sequence: CASSQERGASGIFSYNEQFF. The CDR3 DNA reads as TGTGCCAGCAGCCAAGAAAGAGGGGCTAGCGGGATATTCTCCTACAATGAGCAGTTCTTC.

The rearrangement links TRBV15 to TRBJ1-1; D not certain. Germline assignment: CDR1 LNHNV and CDR2 YYDKDF (reference sequence). The CDR3 runs 13 residues. Deletions cut 1 base from V and 0 bases from J, with 3 bases between. The CDR3 sequence is CATSRGVNTEAFF. The CDR3 DNA reads TGTGCCACCAGCAGAGGGGTGAACACTGAAGCTTTCTTT.

The genes are TRBV29-1 and TRBJ2-5; D might be TRBD2 (5 bases). The V end was cut by 7 bases, the J end by 4 bases, with 13 bases between. The CDR3 has 12 amino acids. Looked up from germline, CDR1 is SQVTM and CDR2 is ANQGSEA. CDR3: CSATSAGETQYF. The CDR3 nucleotides are TGCAGCGCCACATCGGCGGGAGAGACCCAGTACTTC.

This chain connects TRBV9 to TRBJ1-1, with D unresolved. The CDR3 runs 13 residues. CDR1 is SGDLS, CDR2 YYNGEE, per germline. V was trimmed by 0 bases and J by 10 bases, leaving 13 bases between them. Here the CDR3 reads CASSVGTGVSAFF. In DNA form, the CDR3 reads TGTGCCAGCAGCGTAGGGACGGGAGTATCAGCTTTCTTT.

This CDR3 reads CASSMASGETQETQYF. Written as DNA, the CDR3 is TGCGCCAGCAGCATGGCTAGCGGGGAGACGCAAGAGACCCAGTACTTC. This chain uses TRBV5-1 with TRBJ2-5; 9 nucleotides align to TRBD2. There are 16 residues in the CDR3. Per germline, CDR1 SGHRS and CDR2 YFSETQ. The junction had 9 bases not matched to a gene; V was cut back by 4 bases and J by 2 bases.

The V gene is TRBV10-3, the J gene TRBJ1-4; 9 positions agree with TRBD1. V lost 6 bases, J lost 7 bases, and 6 bases stayed unmatched. CDR1 ENHRY and CDR2 SYGVKD come from the germline V gene. This CDR3 has 14 residues. CDR3 region: CAISNDRGFEKLFF. The CDR3 bases are TGTGCCATCAGCAATGACAGGGGGTTTGAAAAACTGTTTTTT.

This clone was picked up a small number of times. The rearrangement joins TRBV9 to TRBJ1-2, with a weak D call TRBD1 (6 bases). CDR1 is SGDLS and CDR2 is YYNGEE in the germline V gene. CDR3 length: 17 amino acids. The V and J ends lost 4 bases and 4 bases respectively, with 23 bases between them. CDR3 nucleotides: TGTGCCAGCAGCCCAGTCACAGGGAGGGCTCAGTCCTATGGCTACACCTTC. It is translated as CASSPVTGRAQSYGYTF.

V and J are TRBV7-2 and TRBJ2-3; TRBD2 agrees at 9 bases. CDR1 is SGHTA and CDR2 is FQGNSA in the germline V gene. Trimming removed 5 bases from V and 5 bases from J; junction bases left unmatched: 11. The length of the CDR3 is 16 residues. DNA for the CDR3: TGTGCCAGCAGCCCCGACGGGCGGGAGGGGGTAGATACGCAGTATTTT. Its protein product is CASSPDGREGVDTQYF.

Comment on this clone: It may be a read error: a sequence one base away is much more abundant. Different DNA sequences within this sample yield the same CDR3. The chain couples TRBV5-1 to TRBJ1-4; D unclear. CDR3 length equals 14 residues. Per the germline V gene, CDR1 is SGHRS and CDR2 is YFSETQ. The CDR3 spells CASSFSTSNEKLFF. The CDR3 DNA sequence: TGCGCCAGCAGCTTTTCAACTTCCAATGAAAAGCTGTTTTTT.

V gene TRBV7-9 combines with J gene TRBJ2-1; 10 bases align to TRBD2. Germline CDR1 reads SEHNR; CDR2 reads FQNEAQ (reference sequence). The CDR3 is 17 residues long. V trimming: 5 bases; J trimming: 8 bases; junction bases outside the gene matches: 15. DNA of the CDR3: TGTGCCAGCAGCGGCCGGACGGGACTAGCGTTTGTGGATGAGCAGTTCTTC. Amino acids: CASSGRTGLAFVDEQFF.

A word on this clone: One base away lies a much larger clone, so this may be a sequencing read error. The V and J genes are TRBV10-3 and TRBJ2-3; 14 bases are shared with TRBD2. CDR3 length equals 14 residues. Germline V gene lookup returns CDR1 ENHRY and CDR2 SYGVKD. CDR3 sequence reads: CAIGTSGSTDMQYF. CDR3 nucleotide sequence: TGTGCCATCGGGACTAGCGGGAGCACAGATATGCAGTATTTT.

The chain joins TRBV5-1 to TRBJ2-7, with 10 positions matching TRBD2. Germline V gene lookup returns CDR1 SGHRS and CDR2 YFSETQ. The J segment lost 6 bases and the V segment lost 4 bases, leaving 7 bases of the junction unmatched. This CDR3 is 14 amino acids long. The chain's CDR3 is CASSPLAGEFEQYF. The CDR3 coding sequence is TGCGCCAGCAGCCCCCTAGCGGGAGAATTCGAGCAGTACTTC.

The rearrangement links TRBV7-8 to TRBJ2-1; D is unresolved. V dropped 3 bases and J dropped 5 bases, with 5 bases sitting between them. The CDR3 is made up of 12 amino acids. Germline V lookup: CDR1 SGHVS, CDR2 FQNEAQ. The CDR3 protein is CASSFADNEQFF. The CDR3 nucleotides read TGTGCCAGCAGCTTTGCGGACAATGAGCAGTTCTTC.

This chain joins TRBV5-6 and TRBJ2-3; no definite D call. V was shortened by 0 bases and J by 1 base, with 6 bases between the two germline ends. Germline CDR1 SGHDT, CDR2 YYEEEE. The CDR3 covers 14 residues. The DNA of the CDR3 is TGTGCCAGCAGCTTGGTCTGGGGCACAGATACGCAGTATTTT. Its translation: CASSLVWGTDTQYF.

About this clone: A far larger clone is off by one base, so a read error is likely. The sample contains more than one DNA sequence encoding this CDR3. The chain is built from TRBV2 and TRBJ1-2; 7 positions agree with TRBD1. V shed 6 bases and J 8 bases; nucleotides not matched to a gene: 9. CDR3 length: 13 amino acids. Germline CDR1 reads SNHLY; CDR2 reads FYNNEI. The CDR3 loop reads CASRPQTGQGYTF. The CDR3 region has the DNA TGTGCCAGCAGACCCCAGACAGGGCAAGGCTACACCTTC.

The genes are TRBV6-4 and TRBJ2-2; D remains ambiguous. V lost 6 bases, J lost 1 base, and 12 bases lay in between. CDR3 length: 15 residues. Germline CDR1 reads MRHNA; CDR2 reads SNTAGT. The CDR3 reads CASSPSTENTGELFF. The DNA of the CDR3 is TGTGCCAGCAGCCCCTCCACAGAGAACACCGGGGAGCTGTTTTTT.

The V and J genes are TRBV11-2 and TRBJ1-1, with 8 positions matching TRBD1. From germline, CDR1 is SGHAT and CDR2 FQNNGV. The CDR3 spans 16 residues. V trimming: 0 bases; J trimming: 4 bases; junction bases outside the gene matches: 7. CDR3: CASSLETGVLGTEAFF. CDR3 DNA sequence: TGTGCCAGCAGCTTAGAGACAGGGGTTCTAGGCACTGAAGCTTTCTTT.

The rearrangement uses TRBV2 and TRBJ2-4; TRBD2 agrees at 7 bases. After removal of 6 bases from V and 10 bases from J, the junction contained 18 bases not matched to a gene. The germline V gene has CDR1 SNHLY and CDR2 FYNNEI. This CDR3 spans 16 amino acids. This CDR3 is CASRATLGGMRAIQYF. The CDR3 DNA is TGTGCCAGCAGGGCTACCCTGGGGGGGATGAGGGCTATTCAGTACTTC.

The chain uses TRBV15 and TRBJ2-6; possibly TRBD1 for D (6 bases). Trimming took 0 bases from V and 0 from J, leaving 9 bases between them. CDR1 is LNHNV and CDR2 is YYDKDF in the germline V gene (reference sequence). CDR3 length equals 17 residues. The DNA of the CDR3 is TGTGCCACCAGCAGAGATCTAGGGGGCTCTGGGGCCAACGTCCTGACTTTC. It encodes CATSRDLGGSGANVLTF. Based on the CDR3 plus reference TRBV15 and TRBJ2-6, the full variable domain is DAMVIQNPRYQVTQFGKPVTLSCSQTLNHNVMYWYQQKSSQAPKLLFHYYDKDFNNEADTPDNFQSRRPNTSFCFLDIRSPGLGDTAMYLCATSRDLGGSGANVLTFGAGSRLTVL.

Remarks on this clone: This sample includes further DNA sequences coding for the same CDR3. The chain links TRBV5-1 to TRBJ2-1; D is perhaps TRBD2 (5 bases). The V and J ends lost 4 bases and 0 bases respectively, with 17 bases between them. This CDR3 has 17 amino acids. Germline values: CDR1 SGHRS, CDR2 YFSETQ. This CDR3 reads CASSPEASGSSYNEQFF. CDR3 nucleotide sequence: TGCGCCAGCAGCCCGGAGGCGAGCGGTAGCTCCTACAATGAGCAGTTCTTC.

For this clone: Other DNA sequences in the sample encode the same CDR3. CDR3 nucleotide sequence: TGTGCCAGTAGTATCGGGACAGATACTGAAGCTTTCTTT. Translated: CASSIGTDTEAFF. The chain is built from TRBV19 and TRBJ1-1; 7 bases match TRBD1. V was pared by 3 bases and J by 5 bases, with 3 bases of the junction left unmatched. Germline values: CDR1 LNHDA, CDR2 SQIVND (reference sequence). The CDR3 runs 13 residues.